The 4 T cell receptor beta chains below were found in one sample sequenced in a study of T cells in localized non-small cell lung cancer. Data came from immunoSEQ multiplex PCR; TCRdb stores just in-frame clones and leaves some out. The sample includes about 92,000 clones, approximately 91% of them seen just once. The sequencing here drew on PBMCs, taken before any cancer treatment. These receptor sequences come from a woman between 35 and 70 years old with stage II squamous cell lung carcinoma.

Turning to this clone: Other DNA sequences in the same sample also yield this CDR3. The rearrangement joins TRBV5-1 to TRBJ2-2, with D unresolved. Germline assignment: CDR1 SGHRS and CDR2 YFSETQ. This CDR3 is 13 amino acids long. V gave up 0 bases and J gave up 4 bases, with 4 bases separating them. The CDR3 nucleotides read TGCGCCAGCAGCTTGGGGGGCACCGGGGAGCTGTTTTTT. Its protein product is CASSLGGTGELFF. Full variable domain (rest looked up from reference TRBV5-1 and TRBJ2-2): KAGVTQTPRYLIKTRGQQVTLSCSPISGHRSVSWYQQTPGQGLQFLFEYFSETQRNKGNFPGRFSGRQFSNSRSEMNVSTLELGDSALYLCASSLGGTGELFFGEGSRLTVL.

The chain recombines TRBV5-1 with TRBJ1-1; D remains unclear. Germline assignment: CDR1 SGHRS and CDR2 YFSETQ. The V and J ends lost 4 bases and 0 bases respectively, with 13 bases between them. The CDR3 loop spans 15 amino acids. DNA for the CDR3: TGCGCCAGCAGCCGAGATGACCTTCTGAACACTGAAGCTTTCTTT. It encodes CASSRDDLLNTEAFF.

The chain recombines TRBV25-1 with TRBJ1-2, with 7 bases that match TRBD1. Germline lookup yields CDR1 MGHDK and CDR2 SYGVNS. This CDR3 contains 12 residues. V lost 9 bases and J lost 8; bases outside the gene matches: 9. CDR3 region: CASGTAIGGYTF. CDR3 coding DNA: TGTGCCAGTGGGACAGCCATCGGGGGCTACACCTTC.

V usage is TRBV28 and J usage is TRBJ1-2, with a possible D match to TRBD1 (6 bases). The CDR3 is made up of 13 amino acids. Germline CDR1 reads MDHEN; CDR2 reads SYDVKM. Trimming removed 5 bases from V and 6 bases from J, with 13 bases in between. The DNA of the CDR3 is TGTGCCAGCAGTCTTTTAAGGGGGGATGGCTACACCTTC. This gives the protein CASSLLRGDGYTF.